The source of this T cell receptor (beta chain) is a study of CD4 T cells in relation to SARS-CoV-2 and coronaviruses. With respect to this clone: As yet, its antigen is unknown.

The CDR3 is 13 amino acids. The unexposed donors gave CD4+ T cells in 2011-2018, prior to COVID-19. After nine to ten days of culture, CD4+ T cells were isolated. Method: immunoSEQ multiplex PCR; TCRdb's copy keeps in-frame clones and lacks some. Among 20,000 to 30,000 clones listed, 65% to 85% were seen once. This TCR was recovered from a human donor in good health. Sequenced input: CD4+ T cells from PBMCs, cultured in vitro. The chain couples TRBV21-1 to TRBJ2-1. TRBV21-1 is recorded as a pseudogene. This chain's CDR3 is CASSKPSYNEQFF. DNA for the CDR3: TGTGCCAGCAGCAAGCCCTCCTACAATGAGCAGTTCTTC.